Considering frequency, the clone carrying this TCR beta chain is large. What it binds is not known. This sample is part of a study of T cell clusters in autoimmune cytopenias. Study conclusions and caveats: TRB repertoire shifts in secondary cytopenia and chronic lymphocytic leukemia mostly reflected lymphoma, not autoimmunity. Primary autoimmune cytopenia patients appeared to lack physiological T cell clusters present in healthy donors. A dominant lymphoma-associated repertoire apparently masked the cluster-lack signature in secondary cytopenia versus chronic lymphocytic leukemia. Active autoimmune hepatitis patients had roughly 2.9-fold fewer exclusive TRB clusters than healthy donors.

TRB was amplified from roughly 250 ng of peripheral blood genomic DNA per sample. Germline CDR1 is SQVTM and CDR2 is ANQGSEA. The CDR3 runs to 11 residues. TRB was amplified by touch-down multiplex PCR, primer pools A and B combined. No DNA is given; TCRdb re-called the multiplex PCR reads and lists each CDR3 protein once. The sample's table shows roughly 3,000 distinct CDR3 sequences. The sequenced sample consisted of peripheral blood. The chain couples TRBV29-1 to TRBJ1-2. The sequence was obtained from a human donor with an autoimmune cytopenia or autoimmune hepatitis (not recorded which). CDR3 sequence: CSVVLLYGYTF.